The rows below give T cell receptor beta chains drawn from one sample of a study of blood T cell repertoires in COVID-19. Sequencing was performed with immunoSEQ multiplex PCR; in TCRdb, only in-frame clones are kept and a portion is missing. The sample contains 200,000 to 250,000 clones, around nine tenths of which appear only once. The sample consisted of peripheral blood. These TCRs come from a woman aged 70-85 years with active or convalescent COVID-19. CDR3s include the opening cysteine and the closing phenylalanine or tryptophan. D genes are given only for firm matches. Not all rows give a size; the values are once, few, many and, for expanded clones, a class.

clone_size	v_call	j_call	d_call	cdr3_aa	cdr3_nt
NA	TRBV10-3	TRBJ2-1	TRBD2	CAIGGSGALFNNEQFF	TGTGCCATCGGAGGGAGCGGGGCCCTCTTCAACAATGAGCAGTTCTTC
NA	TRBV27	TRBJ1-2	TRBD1	CASSTGTGDGYTF	TGTGCCAGCAGTACCGGGACAGGGGACGGCTACACCTTC
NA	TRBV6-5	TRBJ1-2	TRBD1	CASRRDREATYGYTF	TGTGCCAGCAGGCGAGACAGGGAAGCGACGTATGGCTACACCTTC
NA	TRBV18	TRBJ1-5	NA	CASSPGREQPQHF	TGTGCCAGCTCACCGGGGAGAGAACAGCCCCAGCATTTT
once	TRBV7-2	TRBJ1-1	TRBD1	CASSTIRGPRGLSEAFF	TGTGCCAGCAGCACCATCAGAGGGCCCAGGGGGCTTTCTGAAGCTTTCTTT
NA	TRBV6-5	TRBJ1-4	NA	CASRSAGEKLFF	TGTGCCAGCAGGTCCGCAGGGGAAAAACTGTTTTTT
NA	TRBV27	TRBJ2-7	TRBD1	CATKPGDRLGTYEQYF	TGTGCCACCAAGCCGGGGGACAGGCTCGGGACCTACGAGCAGTACTTC
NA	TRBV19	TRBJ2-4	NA	CASSLQGGPLNIQYF	TGTGCCAGTAGCCTACAGGGGGGGCCCCTAAACATTCAGTACTTC
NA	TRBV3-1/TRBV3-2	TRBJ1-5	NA	CASSLYSSSSSYQPQHF	TGTGCCAGCAGCCTATACTCGAGTTCATCATCCTATCAGCCCCAGCATTTT
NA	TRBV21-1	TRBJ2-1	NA	CARYWEQFF	TGTGCCCGCTATTGGGAGCAGTTCTTC
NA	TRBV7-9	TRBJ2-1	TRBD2	CASRPLAGGRNEQFF	TGTGCCAGCAGACCACTAGCGGGGGGGAGGAATGAGCAGTTCTTC
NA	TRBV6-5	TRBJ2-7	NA	CASEAARGEQYF	TGTGCCAGCGAGGCCGCGAGAGGCGAGCAGTACTTC
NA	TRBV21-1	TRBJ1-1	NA	CASSKGRGWGTEAFF	TGTGCCAGCAGCAAAGGGAGGGGCTGGGGCACTGAAGCTTTCTTT
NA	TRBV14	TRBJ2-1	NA	CASSPTDLFVNEQFF	TGTGCCAGCAGCCCGACAGATTTGTTCGTAAATGAGCAGTTCTTC
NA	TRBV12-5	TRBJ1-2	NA	CASGLSHRAGYTF	TGTGCTAGTGGTTTGTCTCACAGGGCTGGCTACACCTTC
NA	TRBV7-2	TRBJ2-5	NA	CASSPGQQETQYF	TGTGCCAGCAGCCCCGGACAGCAAGAGACCCAGTACTTC
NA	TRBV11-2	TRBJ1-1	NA	CASSLRAGSDTEAFF	TGTGCCAGCAGCTTAAGGGCAGGGTCGGACACTGAAGCTTTCTTT
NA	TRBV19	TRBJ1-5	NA	CASRDSNSNQPQHF	TGTGCCAGTAGAGACAGTAATAGCAATCAGCCCCAGCATTTT
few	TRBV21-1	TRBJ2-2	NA	CASSPSRDRGTGELFF	TGTGCCAGCAGCCCAAGCCGGGACAGGGGCACCGGGGAGCTGTTTTTT
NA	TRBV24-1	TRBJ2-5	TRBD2	CATSDSGLQETQYF	TGTGCCACCAGTGACTCGGGACTACAAGAGACCCAGTACTTC
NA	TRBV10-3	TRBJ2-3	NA	CAISIIADSDTQYF	TGTGCCATCAGTATTATAGCCGACTCGGATACGCAGTATTTT
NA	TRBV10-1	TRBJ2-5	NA	CASSFGQQETQYF	TGCGCCAGCAGTTTTGGACAGCAAGAGACCCAGTACTTC
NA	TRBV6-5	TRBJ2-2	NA	CASSYVQGNTGELFF	TGTGCCAGCAGTTATGTTCAGGGCAACACCGGGGAGCTGTTTTTT
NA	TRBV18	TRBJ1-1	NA	CASSPPLGEGTEAFF	TGTGCCAGCTCACCACCGCTGGGAGAAGGCACTGAAGCTTTCTTT
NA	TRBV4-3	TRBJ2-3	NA	CASSQDFGGDTQYF	TGCGCCAGCAGCCAAGATTTCGGAGGGGATACGCAGTATTTT
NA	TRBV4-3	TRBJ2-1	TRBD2	CASSQEGQGSGGPYEQFF	TGCGCCAGCAGCCAAGAAGGGCAAGGCAGCGGGGGGCCCTATGAGCAGTTCTTC
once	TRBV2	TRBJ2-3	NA	CASGRGITDTQYF	TGTGCCAGCGGTCGGGGGATCACAGATACGCAGTATTTT
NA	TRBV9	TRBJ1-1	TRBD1	CASSKDRATEAFF	TGTGCCAGCAGCAAGGACAGGGCCACTGAAGCTTTCTTT
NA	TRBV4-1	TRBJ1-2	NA	CASSQDLSGSGYTF	TGCGCCAGCAGCCAAGATTTGAGCGGAAGCGGCTACACCTTC
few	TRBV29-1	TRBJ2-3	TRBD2	CSVDGTSGGATDTQYF	TGCAGCGTTGATGGGACTAGCGGGGGGGCAACAGATACGCAGTATTTT
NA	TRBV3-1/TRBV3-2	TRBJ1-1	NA	CASSQVWGGGTEAFF	TGTGCCAGCAGCCAAGTATGGGGGGGAGGCACTGAAGCTTTCTTT
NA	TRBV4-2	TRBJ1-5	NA	CASSQAGDSNQPQHF	TGTGCCAGCAGCCAAGCGGGAGATAGCAATCAGCCCCAGCATTTT
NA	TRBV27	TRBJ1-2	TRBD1	CASSLLGVGQGGYTF	TGTGCCAGCAGTTTATTGGGTGTCGGACAGGGTGGCTACACCTTC
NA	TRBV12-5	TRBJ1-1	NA	CASGNYPTDTEAFF	TGTGCTAGTGGGAATTATCCGACAGACACTGAAGCTTTCTTT
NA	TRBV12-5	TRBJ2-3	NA	CASGKGTSTDTQYF	TGTGCTAGTGGTAAGGGGACTAGCACAGATACGCAGTATTTT
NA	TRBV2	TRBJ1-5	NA	CASSEALQGSQPQHF	TGTGCCAGCAGTGAAGCGCTTCAGGGGTCCCAGCCCCAGCATTTT
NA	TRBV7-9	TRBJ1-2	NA	CASSFSPKGTRDGYTF	TGTGCCAGCAGCTTCTCTCCAAAAGGGACTCGGGATGGCTACACCTTC
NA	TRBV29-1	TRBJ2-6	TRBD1	CSVVTGSGANVLTF	TGCAGCGTGGTGACAGGGTCTGGGGCCAACGTCCTGACTTTC
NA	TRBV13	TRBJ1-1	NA	CASSLQTRTAEAFF	TGTGCCAGCAGCCTCCAGACACGGACAGCCGAAGCTTTCTTT
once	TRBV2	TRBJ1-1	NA	CASSERGATEAFF	TGTGCCAGCAGTGAACGCGGGGCCACTGAAGCTTTCTTT
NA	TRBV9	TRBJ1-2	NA	CASSPEGVRRLLTF	TGTGCCAGCAGCCCCGAGGGCGTCCGTAGACTTTTGACCTTC
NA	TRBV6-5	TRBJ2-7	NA	CATLRGRGNHEQYF	TGTGCCACGCTTAGGGGGCGCGGGAACCACGAGCAGTACTTC
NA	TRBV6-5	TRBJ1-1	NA	CASSYLQGIEAFF	TGTGCCAGCAGTTACTTGCAGGGAATTGAAGCTTTCTTT
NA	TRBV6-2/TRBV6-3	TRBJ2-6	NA	CASSSPRTISGANVLTF	TGTGCCAGCAGTTCCCCGCGGACTATTTCTGGGGCCAACGTCCTGACTTTC
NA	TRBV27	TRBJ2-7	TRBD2	CASRTSGGLAYEQYF	TGTGCCAGCAGGACTAGCGGGGGTCTCGCCTACGAGCAGTACTTC
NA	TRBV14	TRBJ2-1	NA	CASSQDLRSNEQFF	TGTGCCAGCAGCCAAGATTTGCGATCCAATGAGCAGTTCTTC
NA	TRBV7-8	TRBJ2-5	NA	CASSPPGRGQETQYF	TGTGCCAGCAGCCCACCGGGGCGGGGTCAAGAGACCCAGTACTTC
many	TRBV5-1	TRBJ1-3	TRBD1	CASSLGTGGNTIYF	TGCGCCAGCAGCCTCGGGACAGGAGGAAACACCATATATTTT
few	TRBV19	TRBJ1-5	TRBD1	CASSRTGWEQPQHF	TGTGCCAGTAGTAGGACAGGGTGGGAACAGCCCCAGCATTTT
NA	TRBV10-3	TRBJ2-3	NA	CAISDHTDTQYF	TGTGCCATCAGTGACCACACAGATACGCAGTATTTT
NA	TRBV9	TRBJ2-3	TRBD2	CASSGRGTFTDTQYF	TGTGCCAGCAGTGGGCGGGGGACGTTCACAGATACGCAGTATTTT
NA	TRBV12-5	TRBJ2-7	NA	CASGTLGQGGSYEQYF	TGTGCTAGTGGAACCTTAGGTCAGGGGGGCTCCTACGAGCAGTACTTC
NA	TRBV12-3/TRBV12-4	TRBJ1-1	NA	CASRPQRNTEAFF	TGTGCCAGCAGACCACAGAGGAACACTGAAGCTTTCTTT